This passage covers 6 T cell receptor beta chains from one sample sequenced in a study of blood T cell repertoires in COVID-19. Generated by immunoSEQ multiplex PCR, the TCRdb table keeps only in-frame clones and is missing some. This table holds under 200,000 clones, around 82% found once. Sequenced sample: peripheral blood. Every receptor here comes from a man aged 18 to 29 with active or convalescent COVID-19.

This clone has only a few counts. Here the CDR3 reads CASSEEGNTEAFF. In DNA form, the CDR3 reads TGTGCCAGCAGCGAAGAGGGGAACACTGAAGCTTTCTTT. The V and J genes are TRBV6-4 and TRBJ1-1; D is ambiguous. Looked up from germline, CDR1 is MRHNA and CDR2 is SNTAGT. The CDR3 sequence is 13 residues long. Between the trimmed V and J ends, which lost 6 bases and 1 base, there was a span of 9 bases.

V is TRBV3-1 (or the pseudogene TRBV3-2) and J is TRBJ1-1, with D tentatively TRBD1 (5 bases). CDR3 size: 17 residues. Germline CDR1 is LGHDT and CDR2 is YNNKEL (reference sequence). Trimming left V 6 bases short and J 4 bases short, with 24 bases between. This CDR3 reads CASSVISGRAGATEAFF. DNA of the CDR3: TGTGCCAGCAGTGTAATATCTGGAAGGGCTGGGGCCACTGAAGCTTTCTTT.

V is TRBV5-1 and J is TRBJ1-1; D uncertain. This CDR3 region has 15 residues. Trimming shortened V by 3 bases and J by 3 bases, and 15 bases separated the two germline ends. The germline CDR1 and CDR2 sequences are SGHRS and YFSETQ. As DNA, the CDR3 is TGCGCCAGCAGCTCACCCCGGGATTTGGACACTGAAGCTTTCTTT. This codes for CASSSPRDLDTEAFF.

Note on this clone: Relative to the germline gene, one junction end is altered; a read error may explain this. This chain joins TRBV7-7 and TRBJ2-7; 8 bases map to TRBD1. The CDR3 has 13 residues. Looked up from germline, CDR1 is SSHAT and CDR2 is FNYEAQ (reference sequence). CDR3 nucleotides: TGTGCTAGCAGCTTGAGACAGGGGTACGAGCAGTACTTC. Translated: CASSLRQGYEQYF.

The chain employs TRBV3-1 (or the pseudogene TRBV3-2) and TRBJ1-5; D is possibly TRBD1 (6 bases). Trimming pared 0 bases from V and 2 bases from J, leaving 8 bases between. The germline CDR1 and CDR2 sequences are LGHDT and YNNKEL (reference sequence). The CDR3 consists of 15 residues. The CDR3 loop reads CASSQDRGGNQPQHF. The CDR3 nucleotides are TGTGCCAGCAGCCAAGACAGGGGTGGCAATCAGCCCCAGCATTTT.

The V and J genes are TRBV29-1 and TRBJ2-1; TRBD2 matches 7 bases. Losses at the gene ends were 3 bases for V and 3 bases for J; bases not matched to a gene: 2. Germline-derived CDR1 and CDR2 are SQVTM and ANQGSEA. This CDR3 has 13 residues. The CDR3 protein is CSVDSSGYNEQFF. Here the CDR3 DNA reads TGCAGCGTTGATTCTAGCGGCTACAATGAGCAGTTCTTC.